Following are 17 T cell receptor beta chains from one sample sequenced in a study of T-cell reconstitution after alpha-beta-depleted transplantation in children. Construction of the TCRbeta library involved unique molecular identifiers. TCRdb called the PCR reads again in MiXCR, with one record for every CDR3 protein. The table shows hundreds of thousands of distinct CDR3 sequences, with roughly 25% occurring only once. The sample in question was PBMCs, mostly from graft donor cells, obtained 360 days after TCRalphabeta/CD19-depleted stem cell transplant. All receptors derive from a female patient aged 2-15 years who had a stem cell transplant for congenital amegakaryocytic thrombocytopenia, so the T cells may come from the graft donor.

This clonotype was found a few times. The chain combines TRBV2 with TRBJ1-1; tentative D call: TRBD1 (5 bases). The V gene's germline CDR1 is SNHLY and CDR2 FYNNEI. V was clipped by 8 bases and J by 4 bases, with 17 bases between them. The CDR3 runs 14 residues. The CDR3 protein is CASPRRGRTTEAFF. The CDR3 DNA sequence: TGTGCCAGCCCCCGTCGGGGGAGGACCACTGAAGCTTTCTTT.

The V gene is TRBV5-1, the J gene TRBJ2-1; D remains ambiguous. The CDR3 length is 17 residues. Germline V lookup: CDR1 SGHRS, CDR2 YFSETQ. Trimming took 0 bases from V and 0 from J, leaving 13 bases between them. The CDR3 reads CASSLGLGPSSYNEQFF. CDR3 sequence (DNA): TGCGCCAGCAGCTTGGGGTTAGGTCCGAGCTCCTACAATGAGCAGTTCTTC.

This clonotype was detected only a few times. V gene TRBV10-3 combines with J gene TRBJ2-3, with D uncertain. This CDR3 contains 13 residues. Trimming shortened V by 2 bases and J by 1 base, and 4 bases separated the two germline ends. From germline, CDR1 is ENHRY and CDR2 SYGVKD. In nucleotides, the CDR3 is TGTGCCATCAGTGAGATGGGCACAGATACGCAGTATTTT. Protein product: CAISEMGTDTQYF.

This chain links TRBV11-2 with TRBJ2-3; a possible D gene is TRBD2 (5 bases). Germline V gene sequence: CDR1 SGHAT, CDR2 FQNNGV. V dropped 5 bases and J dropped 6 bases, with 18 bases sitting between them. The CDR3 totals 15 residues. The CDR3 DNA reads as TGTGCCAGCAGCCCTCAGCGGACCATCACTGATACGCAGTATTTT. Translation gives CASSPQRTITDTQYF.

Turning to this clonotype: The missing conserved phenylalanine or tryptophan at the end of this CDR3 makes a read error likely. This chain connects TRBV5-6 to TRBJ2-1; 12 bases align to TRBD2. The CDR3 totals 18 residues. The germline gives CDR1 SGHDT, CDR2 YYEEEE. V shed 3 bases and J 0 bases; nucleotides not matched to a gene: 7. CDR3 bases: TGTGCCAGCAGCTCACTAGCGGGAGGCCCCCCCTCCTACAATGAGCAGTTCTCC. Its translation is CASSSLAGGPPSYNEQFS.

A few counts support this clonotype. The chain joins TRBV29-1 to TRBJ1-5, with 8 bases fitting TRBD1. J gave up 7 bases and V 6 bases, and 5 bases lay outside the gene matches. The CDR3 extends over 12 amino acids. CDR1 SQVTM and CDR2 ANQGSEA come from the germline V gene. CDR3 protein: CSVGQGAQPQHF. CDR3 bases: TGCAGCGTAGGACAGGGAGCACAGCCCCAGCATTTT.

This clonotype was detected a few times. The V gene is TRBV6-1, the J gene TRBJ1-5; no reliable D call. The V and J ends lost 6 bases and 0 bases respectively, with 6 bases between them. The CDR3 contains 13 residues. Germline V CDR1 and CDR2: MNHNS, SASEGT. CDR3 region: CASSPISNQPQHF. The CDR3 DNA is TGTGCCAGCAGCCCTATTAGCAATCAGCCCCAGCATTTT.

The rearrangement joins TRBV11-2 to TRBJ2-2; TRBD1 aligns across 7 bases. The CDR3 runs 16 residues. CDR1 and CDR2 from the germline V gene are SGHAT and FQNNGV. Unmatched junction bases numbered 7, after V lost 6 bases and J lost 0 bases. CDR3 protein: CASRRLGGANTGELFF. CDR3 in DNA: TGTGCCAGCAGGCGCCTAGGGGGCGCGAACACCGGGGAGCTGTTTTTT.

The CDR3: CASSPSPGDTEAFF. The CDR3 DNA reads as TGCGCCAGCAGCCCGAGCCCAGGGGATACTGAAGCTTTCTTT. The chain couples TRBV5-1 to TRBJ1-1; tentatively, D is TRBD1 (6 bases). Germline lookup yields CDR1 SGHRS and CDR2 YFSETQ. CDR3 length: 14 amino acids. With 4 bases removed from V and 5 bases from J, the gap between germline ends came to 15 bases.

This sequence joins TRBV7-3 and TRBJ2-2, with D possibly being TRBD1 (6 bases). V dropped 3 bases and J dropped 4 bases, with 6 bases sitting between them. This CDR3 is 13 amino acids long. The germline V gene encodes CDR1 SGHTA and CDR2 FQGTGA. DNA of the CDR3: TGTGCCAGCAGCTTGGACAGCACCGGGGAGCTGTTTTTT. It specifies CASSLDSTGELFF.

This clonotype was observed a few times. J is TRBJ1-2 and V is TRBV16; no firm D call. CDR3 length: 15 amino acids. With 2 bases removed from V and 0 bases from J, the gap between germline ends came to 10 bases. The germline V gene has CDR1 KGHSY and CDR2 FQNENV. The CDR3 region has the DNA TGTGCCAGCAGCCAAATGGAAGGAACTAACTATGGCTACACCTTC. Translated: CASSQMEGTNYGYTF.

The chain carries TRBV20-1 and TRBJ2-3; 10 nucleotides align to TRBD2. The CDR3 is 16 residues long. The V gene's germline CDR1 is DFQATT and CDR2 SNEGSKA (reference sequence). V lost 6 bases, J lost 4 bases, and 13 bases stayed unmatched. As DNA, the CDR3 is TGCAGTGCCGCCACCCTACTAGCGGGGATCGCAGATACGCAGTATTTT. Translating gives CSAATLLAGIADTQYF.

The genes are TRBV5-6 and TRBJ1-4; D is unresolved. Germline V gene lookup returns CDR1 SGHDT and CDR2 YYEEEE. V shed 4 bases and J shed 5 bases, with 18 bases lying between them. This CDR3 has 16 amino acids. This CDR3 reads CASSPWRQEWNEKLFF. CDR3 nucleotides: TGTGCCAGCAGCCCGTGGAGGCAGGAGTGGAATGAAAAACTGTTTTTT. Supplemented by reference TRBV5-6 and TRBJ1-4, the full variable domain reads DAGVTQSPTHLIKTRGQQVTLRCSPKSGHDTVSWYQQALGQGPQFIFQYYEEEERQRGNFPDRFSGHQFPNYSSELNVNALLLGDSALYLCASSPWRQEWNEKLFFGSGTQLSVL.

The chain carries TRBV10-3 and TRBJ2-5; TRBD2 might be the D (5 bases). This CDR3 is built from 13 residues. From germline, CDR1 is ENHRY and CDR2 SYGVKD. V was shortened by 4 bases and J by 9 bases, with 15 bases between the two germline ends. CDR3 in DNA: TGTGCCATCAGTGCGCGGACGGACGGGGCCCAGTACTTC. Translation gives CAISARTDGAQYF.

The gene calls are TRBV12-3 or TRBV12-4 and TRBJ1-1; the D is unclear. This CDR3 comprises 12 residues. The germline V and J ends were trimmed by 3 bases and 4 bases, with 6 bases remaining between them. The CDR3 sequence is CASSLSGTEAFF. The DNA for the CDR3 is TGTGCCAGCAGTTTGTCCGGCACTGAAGCTTTCTTT.

The rearrangement links TRBV28 to TRBJ2-7, with 14 bases identical to TRBD2. Per germline, CDR1 MDHEN and CDR2 SYDVKM. The J segment lost 4 bases and the V segment lost 4 bases, leaving 6 bases of the junction unmatched. The CDR3 extends over 16 amino acids. CDR3 sequence reads: CASSSAGLAGEYEQYF. As DNA, the CDR3 is TGTGCCAGCAGTTCAGCGGGACTAGCGGGAGAGTACGAGCAGTACTTC.

The V call is TRBV5-1, the J call TRBJ1-2; D gene unclear. The V gene lost 4 bases and the J gene lost 6 bases, with 19 bases spanning the gap. Germline V gene data show CDR1 as SGHRS and CDR2 as YFSETQ. The CDR3 runs to 15 residues. The CDR3 DNA follows: TGCGCCAGCAGCCCCCCCGCAGACGGAGTAAATGGCTACACCTTC. Translation gives CASSPPADGVNGYTF.